The sequence of this TCR beta chain was determined in a study of beta chain features in type 1 diabetes (dated by TCRdb to the late 2010s). Turning to the overall study: Mean age, gender distribution, total cell number and subset yield were not different between patients and healthy donors. A total of around 110,000,000 sorted cells were examined across all samples, and a strong correlation was observed between cell number per subset and RNA yield. The study compared TCRB repertoires of sorted circulating CD4+ T cell subsets between recently diagnosed type 1 diabetes patients and matched healthy donors. Naive and central memory subsets were obtained from all 30 or so donors, but regulatory and stem cell-like memory subsets were isolated from only 8 patients and roughly 8 healthy donors.

The germline V gene sets CDR1 to SGDLS and CDR2 to YYNGEE. Germline trimming: 4 bases from V, 5 bases from J; junction bases outside gene matches: 2. From the cysteine through the phenylalanine, the CDR3 covers 12 amino acids. Only the CDR3 DNA is retained, 36 bases long and in frame from the first base. The High Capacity cDNA Reverse Transcription Kit was used to reverse transcribe all of the isolated RNA, meaning that expressed TCRB transcripts were what got sequenced. Deep immunoSEQ sequencing was applied to naive, central memory and regulatory T cell samples, giving an average of roughly 3.6 million total reads per sample. Sorted cells were lysed in RLT buffer and RNA was extracted with DNase-treated RNeasy Micro or Mini kits, depending on cell number. Each cell subset was processed separately to prevent cross-contamination, with patient and healthy donor samples processed together. Using the immunoSEQ multiplex PCR, TCRB sequences were amplified from cDNA into 87-bp fragments spanning the CDR3 region. Sequencing of the amplicons was performed on the Illumina HiSeq platform. Concerning the study's data processing: Synthetic template baselines were used to correct PCR bias computationally, reads within Hamming distance 2 were collapsed together, and singletons that could not be merged were discarded. Reads were aligned against IMGT so that V, D and J genes, CDR3 length and insertions or deletions at six rearrangement sites could be assigned. Within each subset, clonotype counts were normalized to the number of sorted cells before true diversity and Gini coefficients were calculated with the tcR R package. Repertoire sharing was quantified using the overlap coefficient calculated on TCRB nucleotide sequences. As a proxy for the pre-selection repertoire, out-of-frame TCRB sequences from naive cells were analyzed. Not all clones reach the TCRdb copy of this immuneACCESS table, which keeps in-frame sequences only. Checked studies attribute under half of the gap to unresolved V genes and leave the rest unexplained. The V and J calls and clone size are taken from that table; D and trimming were inferred from the DNA. In this sample the table shows approximately 600,000 clones, around 12% of which occur a single time. The ten largest clones take up 0.09% to 0.15% of the sample.

On this clone: No cognate antigen has been identified for it. Per-base qualities were not stored, and no clone one base away is much larger.

General findings and caveats noted by the study authors: The naive, central memory and regulatory TCRB repertoires appeared to resemble one another more closely among patients than among healthy donors. Shorter templates might be favored by PCR, yet because patient and control samples were amplified and corrected together, any such skew would affect both groups equally. Because cDNA rather than genomic DNA was sequenced, highly expressing activated cells could have been over-represented, although no difference in activation and CD3 levels was found between groups. At VDJ recombination sites, patients with type 1 diabetes made fewer insertions and deleted more nucleotides, a pattern implying thymic rearrangement abnormalities. A moderate but significant shortening of TCRB CDR3 length was observed in type 1 diabetes patients in all four CD4+ subsets. Only small numbers of individuals were included in the HLA sub-analyses, which left unresolved whether HLA type had any influence on TCRB rearrangement.

From each donor, a single peripheral blood sample of about 116 mL on average was drawn into heparinised tubes. Using a panel that included CD45RO, CCR7, CD25, CD127, CD95 and CD27, naive, central memory, regulatory and stem cell-like memory CD4+ T cells were sorted on a BD FACSAria II. A purity above 95% was achieved for all sorted populations. PBMCs were isolated immediately by Lymphoprep density gradient centrifugation and stained directly without culture. To minimize batch effects, samples were stained and sorted in pairs, one healthy donor with one patient per experiment. Material for sequencing was naive CD4+ T cells from blood. Read against the paper, the sample's cell subset or site label means: true naive CD4+ T cells. The receptor comes from a man aged 25 to 40 with type 1 diabetes. Recombination linked TRBV9 to TRBJ2-5; 7 junctional bases match TRBD2. For the CDR3, the sequence is CASSQAGETQYF. The DNA is as follows: TGTGCCAGCAGCCAAGCGGGGGAGACCCAGTACTTC.